These T cell receptor beta chains were read from a single sample in a study of regulatory T cells in long-lasting Graves disease. TCRdb fed the multiplex PCR reads into MiXCR, producing one record per CDR3 protein. Here the sample spans approximately 400,000 distinct CDR3 sequences, roughly 15% being singletons. These data also formed part of another study, on T cells in Graves' hyperthyroidism and ophthalmopathy.

The sample here was peripheral blood mononuclear cells (PBMCs), taken at new diagnosis, from a patient treated with antithyroid drugs. These receptors were taken from a woman aged 40 to 50 with Graves disease. The CDR3 runs from the conserved cysteine through the conserved F or W. D genes are given only for firm matches. Expanded clones are given a class, and other clones once, few, many or no size at all.

cdr3_aa: CASSFVQRNQPQHF
cdr3_nt: TGTGCCAGCAGTTTCGTACAAAGAAATCAGCCCCAGCATTTT
v_call: TRBV28
clone_size: many
j_call: TRBJ1-5
d_call: NA

cdr3_aa: CAISEVGSSNQPQHF
cdr3_nt: TGTGCCATCAGTGAAGTAGGCAGCAGCAATCAGCCCCAGCATTTT
v_call: TRBV10-3
clone_size: many
j_call: TRBJ1-5
d_call: NA

cdr3_aa: CASGSSGGELFF
cdr3_nt: TGTGCCAGCGGGTCTTCAGGCGGGGAGCTGTTTTTT
v_call: TRBV2
clone_size: many
j_call: TRBJ2-2
d_call: NA

cdr3_aa: CASSFDRTYTEAFF
cdr3_nt: TGTGCCAGCAGTTTCGACAGAACCTACACTGAAGCTTTCTTT
v_call: TRBV5-4
clone_size: many
j_call: TRBJ1-1
d_call: NA

cdr3_aa: CASSPGTGPTDTQYF
cdr3_nt: TGCGCCAGCAGCCCCGGGACAGGCCCCACAGATACGCAGTATTTT
v_call: TRBV5-1
clone_size: NA
j_call: TRBJ2-3
d_call: TRBD1

cdr3_aa: CASSLGQEFSPLHF
cdr3_nt: TGCGCCAGCAGCTTGGGACAGGAGTTTTCACCCCTCCACTTT
v_call: TRBV5-1
clone_size: NA
j_call: TRBJ1-6
d_call: NA

cdr3_aa: CASSPRQGAYEQYF
cdr3_nt: TGTGCCAGCAGCCCCCGGCAGGGGGCTTACGAGCAGTACTTC
v_call: TRBV3-1
clone_size: NA
j_call: TRBJ2-7
d_call: TRBD1

cdr3_aa: CATSPAGRGQETQYF
cdr3_nt: TGTGCCACCAGCCCCGCGGGGAGAGGACAAGAGACCCAGTACTTC
v_call: TRBV24-1
clone_size: many
j_call: TRBJ2-5
d_call: NA

cdr3_aa: CAAGGRGTDTQYF
cdr3_nt: TGTGCCGCTGGAGGCAGGGGGACAGATACGCAGTATTTT
v_call: TRBV6-1
clone_size: NA
j_call: TRBJ2-3
d_call: TRBD1

cdr3_aa: CATERQGYGYTF
cdr3_nt: TGTGCCACGGAACGGCAGGGCTATGGCTACACCTTC
v_call: TRBV19
clone_size: NA
j_call: TRBJ1-2
d_call: NA

cdr3_aa: CASSAGGDTQYF
cdr3_nt: TGTGCCAGCAGTGCAGGAGGAGATACGCAGTATTTT
v_call: TRBV12-3/TRBV12-4
clone_size: many
j_call: TRBJ2-3
d_call: NA

cdr3_aa: CASSATGTGTEAFF
cdr3_nt: TGCGCCAGCAGCGCGACGGGGACAGGGACTGAAGCTTTCTTT
v_call: TRBV5-1
clone_size: NA
j_call: TRBJ1-1
d_call: TRBD1

cdr3_aa: CASSLVTGTYEQYF
cdr3_nt: TGTGCCAGCAGTTTGGTGACAGGGACCTACGAGCAGTACTTC
v_call: TRBV28
clone_size: few
j_call: TRBJ2-7
d_call: TRBD1

cdr3_aa: CASSSIRGRYEQYF
cdr3_nt: TGTGCCAGCAGTTCCATTCGGGGGAGGTACGAGCAGTACTTC
v_call: TRBV27
clone_size: few
j_call: TRBJ2-7
d_call: NA

cdr3_aa: CAIGVGAAGYEQYF
cdr3_nt: TGTGCCATCGGAGTAGGAGCGGCCGGCTACGAGCAGTACTTC
v_call: TRBV10-3
clone_size: many
j_call: TRBJ2-7
d_call: NA

cdr3_aa: CASSEYGGRAAYEQYF
cdr3_nt: TGTGCCAGCAGTGAATACGGCGGGAGGGCCGCCTACGAGCAGTACTTC
v_call: TRBV2
clone_size: many
j_call: TRBJ2-7
d_call: TRBD2

cdr3_aa: CASEILGGLNTGELFF
cdr3_nt: TGTGCCAGTGAAATATTGGGGGGACTCAACACCGGGGAGCTGTTTTTT
v_call: TRBV7-9
clone_size: NA
j_call: TRBJ2-2
d_call: NA

cdr3_aa: CATSDLGQDQETQYF
cdr3_nt: TGTGCCACCAGTGATTTGGGACAGGACCAAGAGACCCAGTACTTC
v_call: TRBV24-1
clone_size: many
j_call: TRBJ2-5
d_call: TRBD1

cdr3_aa: CASSETSTPSANYGYTF
cdr3_nt: TGTGCCAGCAGTGAAACCTCTACACCGTCCGCCAACTATGGCTACACCTTC
v_call: TRBV25-1
clone_size: many
j_call: TRBJ1-2
d_call: NA

cdr3_aa: CAWRGGKTQYF
cdr3_nt: TGTGCCTGGAGGGGGGGCAAGACCCAGTACTTC
v_call: TRBV30
clone_size: many
j_call: TRBJ2-5
d_call: NA

cdr3_aa: CASATSGSSTGELFF
cdr3_nt: TGTGCCTCCGCGACTAGCGGGAGTAGCACCGGGGAGCTGTTTTTT
v_call: TRBV30
clone_size: many
j_call: TRBJ2-2
d_call: TRBD2

cdr3_aa: CASRVTPGLHF
cdr3_nt: TGTGCCAGCAGAGTAACCCCCGGCCTCCACTTT
v_call: TRBV2
clone_size: many
j_call: TRBJ1-6
d_call: NA

cdr3_aa: CAISDRAYEQYF
cdr3_nt: TGTGCCATCAGCGACAGGGCTTACGAGCAGTACTTC
v_call: TRBV10-3
clone_size: NA
j_call: TRBJ2-7
d_call: TRBD1

cdr3_aa: CASSQAGAHNEQFF
cdr3_nt: TGTGCCAGCAGCCAAGCGGGAGCGCACAATGAGCAGTTCTTC
v_call: TRBV3-1
clone_size: many
j_call: TRBJ2-1
d_call: NA

cdr3_aa: CASRRPGAGDNSPLHF
cdr3_nt: TGTGCCAGCAGACGGCCGGGGGCAGGGGATAATTCACCCCTCCACTTT
v_call: TRBV5-5
clone_size: few
j_call: TRBJ1-6
d_call: NA

cdr3_aa: CASSPSQVNQPQHF
cdr3_nt: TGTGCCAGCAGCCCAAGCCAGGTAAATCAGCCCCAGCATTTT
v_call: TRBV6-1
clone_size: many
j_call: TRBJ1-5
d_call: NA

cdr3_aa: CASSLRLPYEQYF
cdr3_nt: TGTGCCAGCAGTTTAAGGCTGCCCTACGAGCAGTACTTC
v_call: TRBV12-3/TRBV12-4
clone_size: many
j_call: TRBJ2-7
d_call: NA

cdr3_aa: CASSELGGTQYF
cdr3_nt: TGTGCCAGCAGCGAACTAGGGGGGACGCAGTATTTT
v_call: TRBV9
clone_size: few
j_call: TRBJ2-3
d_call: NA

cdr3_aa: CASTDSGQTYTGELFF
cdr3_nt: TGTGCCAGCACCGACTCAGGACAGACCTACACCGGGGAGCTGTTTTTT
v_call: TRBV11-2
clone_size: many
j_call: TRBJ2-2
d_call: NA

cdr3_aa: CASSGHGTSGRAWEQYF
cdr3_nt: TGTGCTAGTAGCGGACACGGGACTAGCGGGAGGGCCTGGGAGCAGTACTTC
v_call: TRBV30
clone_size: few
j_call: TRBJ2-7
d_call: TRBD2

cdr3_aa: CASSVPLAGISTDTQYF
cdr3_nt: TGTGCCAGCAGCGTACCCCTAGCGGGTATTAGCACAGATACGCAGTATTTT
v_call: TRBV7-9
clone_size: few
j_call: TRBJ2-3
d_call: TRBD2

cdr3_aa: CASSLAYSGNTIYF
cdr3_nt: TGTGCCAGCAGCTTAGCTTACTCTGGAAACACCATATATTTT
v_call: TRBV11-2
clone_size: many
j_call: TRBJ1-3
d_call: NA

cdr3_aa: CASSLTEIGYLGETQYF
cdr3_nt: TGTGCCAGCAGCTTAACGGAAATAGGCTACCTGGGTGAGACCCAGTACTTC
v_call: TRBV7-2
clone_size: NA
j_call: TRBJ2-5
d_call: NA

cdr3_aa: CASSFPDGNTEAFF
cdr3_nt: TGTGCCAGCAGTTTTCCCGACGGTAACACTGAAGCTTTCTTT
v_call: TRBV12-3/TRBV12-4
clone_size: many
j_call: TRBJ1-1
d_call: NA

cdr3_aa: CASSQDLGRDWGGYTF
cdr3_nt: TGTGCCAGCAGCCAAGATCTCGGACGGGACTGGGGTGGCTACACCTTC
v_call: TRBV3-1
clone_size: many
j_call: TRBJ1-2
d_call: NA

cdr3_aa: CSARERPNQPQHF
cdr3_nt: TGCAGTGCTAGAGAAAGACCGAATCAGCCCCAGCATTTT
v_call: TRBV20-1
clone_size: NA
j_call: TRBJ1-5
d_call: NA

cdr3_aa: CASSLETSGRSSYNEQFF
cdr3_nt: TGCGCCAGCAGCTTGGAGACTAGCGGGAGGAGCTCCTACAATGAGCAGTTCTTC
v_call: TRBV5-1
clone_size: NA
j_call: TRBJ2-1
d_call: TRBD2

cdr3_aa: CASSIWGQGIGDYGYTF
cdr3_nt: TGTGCCAGTAGTATATGGGGACAGGGGATCGGTGACTATGGCTACACCTTC
v_call: TRBV19
clone_size: NA
j_call: TRBJ1-2
d_call: TRBD1

cdr3_aa: CAISESGGPNTEAFF
cdr3_nt: TGTGCCATCAGTGAGTCGGGAGGGCCGAACACTGAAGCTTTCTTT
v_call: TRBV10-3
clone_size: few
j_call: TRBJ1-1
d_call: NA

cdr3_aa: CASSRGGGNEQFF
cdr3_nt: TGCGCCAGCAGCCGAGGGGGCGGCAATGAGCAGTTCTTC
v_call: TRBV4-1
clone_size: many
j_call: TRBJ2-1
d_call: TRBD1

cdr3_aa: CASSQDYRAPAEAFF
cdr3_nt: TGTGCCAGCAGCCAAGATTACAGGGCGCCCGCTGAAGCTTTCTTT
v_call: TRBV3-1
clone_size: many
j_call: TRBJ1-1
d_call: NA

cdr3_aa: CASSFALAGVVDTQYF
cdr3_nt: TGTGCCAGCAGTTTTGCACTAGCGGGAGTAGTGGATACGCAGTATTTT
v_call: TRBV27
clone_size: many
j_call: TRBJ2-3
d_call: TRBD2

cdr3_aa: CASRPTTGADSNQPQHF
cdr3_nt: TGTGCCAGCAGGCCTACCACAGGTGCGGATAGCAATCAGCCCCAGCATTTT
v_call: TRBV28
clone_size: NA
j_call: TRBJ1-5
d_call: NA

cdr3_aa: CASSEALVRRVHEQYF
cdr3_nt: TGTGCCAGCAGTGAAGCGCTTGTTCGGCGGGTCCACGAGCAGTACTTC
v_call: TRBV2
clone_size: NA
j_call: TRBJ2-7
d_call: NA

cdr3_aa: CASGVAKVDRAGRHEQYF
cdr3_nt: TGTGCTAGTGGTGTGGCGAAGGTGGACAGGGCCGGGCGGCACGAGCAGTACTTC
v_call: TRBV12-5
clone_size: many
j_call: TRBJ2-7
d_call: TRBD1

cdr3_aa: CASSPMGGGKTETQYF
cdr3_nt: TGTGCCAGCAGCCCCATGGGAGGGGGCAAAACCGAGACCCAGTACTTC
v_call: TRBV5-6
clone_size: many
j_call: TRBJ2-5
d_call: NA

cdr3_aa: CAGSLRGFTEAFF
cdr3_nt: TGTGCCGGCAGCTTGAGGGGGTTCACTGAAGCTTTCTTT
v_call: TRBV5-6
clone_size: NA
j_call: TRBJ1-1
d_call: NA

cdr3_aa: CATGGGTGELFF
cdr3_nt: TGTGCCACGGGTGGGGGTACCGGGGAGCTGTTTTTT
v_call: TRBV28
clone_size: few
j_call: TRBJ2-2
d_call: NA

cdr3_aa: CANRDNYGYTF
cdr3_nt: TGTGCCAACCGGGACAACTATGGCTACACCTTC
v_call: TRBV6-1
clone_size: few
j_call: TRBJ1-2
d_call: NA

cdr3_aa: CASGLLGQGTYNEQFF
cdr3_nt: TGTGCTAGTGGTTTGCTGGGACAGGGTACCTACAATGAGCAGTTCTTC
v_call: TRBV12-5
clone_size: many
j_call: TRBJ2-1
d_call: TRBD1

cdr3_aa: CASSQVEIQETQYF
cdr3_nt: TGCGCCAGCAGCCAAGTTGAAATCCAAGAGACCCAGTACTTC
v_call: TRBV4-1
clone_size: few
j_call: TRBJ2-5
d_call: NA

cdr3_aa: CASSEGGDWTEAFF
cdr3_nt: TGTGCCAGCAGTGAAGGAGGGGACTGGACTGAAGCTTTCTTT
v_call: TRBV2
clone_size: many
j_call: TRBJ1-1
d_call: NA

cdr3_aa: CASRDKYIANTGELFF
cdr3_nt: TGTGCCAGCAGGGACAAATACATAGCGAACACCGGGGAGCTGTTTTTT
v_call: TRBV27
clone_size: few
j_call: TRBJ2-2
d_call: NA

cdr3_aa: CSARTDGSAYEQYF
cdr3_nt: TGCAGTGCTAGGACGGACGGGAGTGCTTACGAGCAGTACTTC
v_call: TRBV20-1
clone_size: few
j_call: TRBJ2-7
d_call: NA

cdr3_aa: CASSQGTGRDTEAFF
cdr3_nt: TGTGCCAGCAGCCAAGGGACAGGACGGGACACTGAAGCTTTCTTT
v_call: TRBV7-3
clone_size: few
j_call: TRBJ1-1
d_call: TRBD1